The T cell receptor beta chain under discussion was sequenced for a study of T cell responses to AZD1222 COVID-19 vaccine. The protocol was immunoSEQ multiplex PCR, while the TCRdb copy is restricted to in-frame clones and leaves out a portion. Altogether about 48,000 clones are present, around 86% being singletons, with the ten largest covering around 6.5%. Overall study findings and caveats: Rises in breadth and depth of Spike-specific TCRs came after two AZD1222 doses. The study sampled repertoires only after the peak T cell response. With dominance at 160-218 and 743-854, vaccine-associated CD4 TCRs spanned spike. Donors, mostly white British, included more females; clonal diversity was possibly underestimated.

Note on this clone: Its antigen is not known.

CDR1 and CDR2 from the germline V gene are SGHRS and YFSETQ. The CDR3 loop spans 15 amino acids. Trimming pared 4 bases from V and 12 bases from J, leaving 23 bases between. This sequence joins TRBV5-1 and TRBJ2-1; D is possibly TRBD1 or TRBD2 (6 bases each). This sequence was found in an adult who received the AZD1222 COVID-19 vaccine. Source: peripheral blood, taken 28 days after the second AZD1222 dose. CDR3 DNA: TGCGCCAGCAGCCTCGGAGGGGGGCCACAACAATGGCAGTTCTTC. Its protein product is CASSLGGGPQQWQFF.